Listed below are T cell receptor beta chains from one sample, sequenced in a study of T cell repertoires in ileal Crohn's disease. Using immunoSEQ multiplex PCR, the repertoire was profiled, and TCRdb retains in-frame clones only, with some absent. The sample holds around 17,000 clones, 65% to 85% seen once. Sequencing was done on a sample of ileal tissue. Source of these receptors: an adult with Crohn's disease. CDR3s include the opening cysteine and the closing phenylalanine or tryptophan. A D gene is named only where the DNA matches it firmly. Expanded clones are given a class, and other clones once, few, many or no size at all.

DNA,CDR3,J,V,D,size
TGTGCCAGCAGTCCCGGGACAACTAATGAAAAACTGTTTTTT,CASSPGTTNEKLFF,TRBJ1-4,TRBV6-4,.,once
TGTGCCAGCAGGATGACAGGACCCGCCTACGAGCAGTACTTC,CASRMTGPAYEQYF,TRBJ2-7,TRBV6-5,.,.
TGTGCCAGCTCAACCAACCACCACAGGGGGCGGATCTATGGCTACACCTTC,CASSTNHHRGRIYGYTF,TRBJ1-2,TRBV18,TRBD1,.
TGTGCCAGTATCCTCATAGGGGGGGGGCGGTACGAGCAGTACTTC,CASILIGGGRYEQYF,TRBJ2-7,TRBV19,.,few
TGTGCCAGCAGCCGGACCTTAGCGGGGGTAAACACCGGGGAGCTGTTTTTT,CASSRTLAGVNTGELFF,TRBJ2-2,TRBV4-2,TRBD2,once
TGTGCCAGCAGTGAAGAATTGGTTTTTACAGCGGGGGAAGCTTTCTTT,CASSEELVFTAGEAFF,TRBJ1-1,TRBV6-1,.,.
TGTGCCAGCAGTGCGGACGGGACTAGCGGGGGCGGAGATACGCAGTATTTT,CASSADGTSGGGDTQYF,TRBJ2-3,TRBV6-1,TRBD2,.
TGTGCCAGCAGCCGCCATGGACTAGCGGGAGTCTACTACGAGCAGTACTTC,CASSRHGLAGVYYEQYF,TRBJ2-7,TRBV4-2,TRBD2,.
TGTGCCAGTAGTATTGGGACTAGCGGGAGAGGGAACACCGGGGAGCTGTTTTTT,CASSIGTSGRGNTGELFF,TRBJ2-2,TRBV19,TRBD2,.
TGTGCCAGCAGTGAAGGTCCGGGACAGACAACACTGAAGCTTTTCTTT,CASSEGPGQTTLKLFF,TRBJ1-1,TRBV6-1,TRBD1,.
TGTGCCATCAGAACGGGACAGGGCAAAGAGACCCAGTACTTC,CAIRTGQGKETQYF,TRBJ2-5,TRBV10-3,TRBD1,once